This TCR beta chain was observed in a study of CD8 T cells in Susac syndrome. Random hexamers were used to reverse transcribe an amount of about 0.45 to 1 ug RNA. TCRdb passed the immunoSEQ multiplex PCR reads through MiXCR, listing each CDR3 protein once. The table lists fewer than 200,000 distinct CDR3 sequences, approximately 95% of them singletons. The sequenced sample was CD8+ T cells from PBMCs. This clonotype originated in a human donor with multiple sclerosis.

CDR3 sequence reads: CSAVLLHRGSYEQYF. CDR3 in DNA: TGCAGCGCCGTGTTGCTCCACAGGGGAAGCTACGAGCAGTACTTC. The chain couples TRBV29-1 to TRBJ2-7; the match to TRBD1 covers 7 bases. V was clipped by 7 bases and J by 3 bases; unmatched bases: 15. Germline V gene lookup returns CDR1 SQVTM and CDR2 ANQGSEA. This CDR3 is built from 15 residues.